Below are 27 T cell receptor beta chains sequenced from a single sample in a study of T cell responses to AZD1222 COVID-19 vaccine (dated by TCRdb to the early 2020s). The sample's time point label is to be understood as: baseline before first vaccination. Per the publication, the treatment or condition label means: meningococcal conjugate vaccine given as trial control. The method was the immunoSEQ multiplex PCR assay. TCRdb provides this immuneACCESS table in a form limited to in-frame rearrangements. Some clones are lacking; in checked studies, under half of them reflect an unresolved V gene, and why the rest are absent is not known. This sample has about 93,000 clones in its table, and about nine tenths of those were observed once. Clones ranked in the top ten supply approximately 2.6% of the sample. This sample comprised peripheral blood, obtained on day 0 of MenACWY control vaccination. These receptors originate from an adult in good health.

J is TRBJ1-2 and V is TRBV4-1; 8 bases fit TRBD1. This CDR3 contains 15 residues. Per the germline V gene, CDR1 is MGHRA and CDR2 is YSYEKL. V shed 2 bases, J shed 4 bases, and the junction held 6 bases outside the gene matches. This CDR3 reads CASSQQTGEPYGYTF. CDR3 in DNA: TGCGCCAGCAGCCAACAGACAGGGGAGCCCTATGGCTACACCTTC.

This rearrangement joins TRBV28 to TRBJ1-2, with D maybe TRBD1 (6 bases). With 6 bases removed from V and 6 bases from J, the gap between germline ends came to 23 bases. This CDR3 has 16 residues. Germline V gives CDR1 MDHEN, CDR2 SYDVKM. CDR3: CASRRSDGGLRDGYTF. For the CDR3, the DNA is TGTGCCAGCAGACGCTCAGACGGGGGGCTTAGGGATGGCTACACCTTC.

This chain connects TRBV11-3 to TRBJ1-2, with a possible D match to TRBD1 (6 bases). CDR1 and CDR2 (germline): SGHNT, YENEEA. V was cut by 1 base and J by 4 bases, with 16 bases left in between. The CDR3 is 16 residues long. CDR3 nucleotide sequence: TGTGCCAGCAGCTTAGCTCGTCGGGGGGGCGGCTATGGCTACACCTTC. Translating gives CASSLARRGGGYGYTF. Drawing the rest from reference TRBV11-3 and TRBJ1-2, the complete variable domain is EAGVVQSPRYKIIEKKQPVAFWCNPISGHNTLYWYLQNLGQGPELLIRYENEEAVDDSQLPKDRFSAERLKGVDSTLKIQPAELGDSAVYLCASSLARRGGGYGYTFGSGTRLTVV.

This chain links TRBV29-1 with TRBJ2-5, with D possibly called TRBD1 or TRBD2 (5 bases each). This CDR3 comprises 15 residues. The ends were cut back, 4 bases at V and 6 bases at J, with 21 bases in the middle. CDR1 is SQVTM and CDR2 is ANQGSEA in the germline V gene. The CDR3 DNA sequence: TGCAGCGTTGCCCCAACACGAGGGGCTATGAAGACCCAGTACTTC. Residues: CSVAPTRGAMKTQYF.

This clone has only one observation. The chain links TRBV19 to TRBJ1-1, with D unclear. V lost 4 bases and J 1 base, leaving 7 bases between the germline ends. Germline V CDR1 and CDR2: LNHDA, SQIVND (reference sequence). CDR3 length: 13 residues. DNA of the CDR3: TGTGCCAGTAGTACTCGGGGGAACACTGAAGCTTTCTTT. Encoded protein: CASSTRGNTEAFF.

In this sample, this clone turned up once. The chain links TRBV9 to TRBJ1-4; 7 bases are a match to TRBD1. Germline CDR1 reads SGDLS; CDR2 reads YYNGEE. This CDR3 comprises 14 residues. The ends lost 3 bases at V and 4 bases at J; junction bases unmatched: 3. The CDR3 loop is CASSADRSNEKLFF. The CDR3 nucleotides read TGTGCCAGCAGCGCGGACAGGAGTAATGAAAAACTGTTTTTT.

The rearrangement uses TRBV7-3 and TRBJ2-5, with 7 bases lining up with TRBD2. Trimming took 2 bases from V and 0 from J; bases not matched to a gene: 6. Germline CDR1 reads SGHTA; CDR2 reads FQGTGA. The CDR3 consists of 16 residues. The CDR3 coding sequence is TGTGCCAGCAGCTTAGGTCCAGCGGGGTACCAAGAGACCCAGTACTTC. It specifies CASSLGPAGYQETQYF. Full variable domain (missing parts from reference TRBV7-3 and TRBJ2-5): GAGVSQTPSNKVTEKGKYVELRCDPISGHTALYWYRQSLGQGPEFLIYFQGTGAADDSGLPNDRFFAVRPEGSVSTLKIQRTERGDSAVYLCASSLGPAGYQETQYFGPGTRLLVL.

This chain joins TRBV19 and TRBJ1-5; a possible D gene is TRBD1 (5 bases). The CDR3 has 15 amino acids. CDR1 is LNHDA, CDR2 SQIVND, per germline (reference sequence). Trimming removed 4 bases at V and 3 bases at J, with 13 bases between. Here the CDR3 DNA reads TGTGCCAGTAGTAGAGCGGGACGGGACAATCAGCCCCAGCATTTT. Translating gives CASSRAGRDNQPQHF.

The genes are TRBV15 and TRBJ2-2; D not certain. The V end lost 5 bases, the J end lost 5 bases, and 15 bases lay between the germline ends. The CDR3 length is 15 residues. The germline CDR1 and CDR2 sequences are LNHNV and YYDKDF (reference sequence). The CDR3 is CATSPLSRKTGELFF. CDR3 DNA: TGTGCCACCAGCCCCCTCAGCAGAAAGACCGGGGAGCTGTTTTTT.

This clone was recorded a few times. The chain joins TRBV6-2 or TRBV6-3 to TRBJ2-7, with D possibly matching TRBD2 (6 bases). Germline V gene sequence: CDR1 MNHEY, CDR2 SVGEGT. CDR3 length equals 13 residues. The V and J ends lost 3 bases and 1 base respectively, with 7 bases between them. CDR3 sequence reads: CASSYAGSYEQYF. DNA of the CDR3: TGTGCCAGCAGTTATGCGGGGTCCTACGAGCAGTACTTC.

The chain uses TRBV24-1 and TRBJ1-2; a possible D gene is TRBD1 (5 bases). Trimming stripped 7 bases from V and 5 bases from J, with 19 bases between. Germline CDR1 KGHDR, CDR2 SFDVKD. CDR3 length: 15 residues. The CDR3 region has the DNA TGTGCCACCAGGGACTGGACACTATTTTGGTATGGCTACACCTTC. Protein sequence: CATRDWTLFWYGYTF.

The genes are TRBV19 and TRBJ1-6, with D unclear. CDR3 length: 12 amino acids. V gave up 10 bases and J gave up 7 bases, with 11 bases separating them. Germline lookup yields CDR1 LNHDA and CDR2 SQIVND (reference sequence). The DNA of the CDR3 is TGTGCCACCGAAAAGTGGAATTCACCCCTCCACTTT. Translating it yields CATEKWNSPLHF.

This chain joins TRBV6-5 and TRBJ2-1, with D perhaps matching TRBD2 (6 bases). Germline V gene data show CDR1 as MNHEY and CDR2 as SVGAGI. V gave up 2 bases and J gave up 7 bases, with 15 bases separating them. This CDR3 comprises 15 residues. CDR3 bases: TGTGCCAGCAGTTACGTCCCCTCGGGGGAGAATGAGCAGTTCTTC. It is translated as CASSYVPSGENEQFF.

This clone has just one count. This sequence joins TRBV18 and TRBJ1-6, with TRBD1 identical over 12 bases. Germline assignment: CDR1 KGHSH and CDR2 LQKENI. V lost 5 bases, J lost 0 bases, and 8 bases stayed unmatched. The CDR3 sequence is 19 residues long. CDR3 coding DNA: TGTGCCAGCTCAGCCGGGACAGGGGGCGCCGGCTCCTATAATTCACCCCTCCACTTT. Translated, it gives CASSAGTGGAGSYNSPLHF.

Only one count was recorded for this clone. V gene TRBV6-5 combines with J gene TRBJ1-3, with D perhaps matching TRBD1 (5 bases). Germline CDR1 is MNHEY and CDR2 is SVGAGI. The V end was cut by 8 bases, the J end by 2 bases, with 13 bases between. This CDR3 region has 14 residues. CDR3 sequence: CASAGALTGNTIYF. In DNA, the CDR3 is TGTGCCAGCGCTGGGGCCCTGACTGGAAACACCATATATTTT.

The chain joins TRBV6-5 to TRBJ2-7; no firm D call. The V gene's germline CDR1 is MNHEY and CDR2 SVGAGI. V shed 4 bases and J shed 6 bases, with 16 bases lying between them. This CDR3 contains 14 residues. The CDR3 coding sequence is TGTGCCAGCAGTTGGACGGACCTCCTGGGCGAGCAGTACTTC. This translates into CASSWTDLLGEQYF.

This chain uses TRBV12-5 with TRBJ1-5; the D gene is possibly TRBD1 (5 bases). Germline CDR1 reads LGHNT; CDR2 reads FRNRAP. This CDR3 has 16 amino acids. Trimming took 0 bases from V and 11 from J, leaving 20 bases between them. CDR3 in DNA: TGTGCTAGTGGTTTGGTAGTCGGCCAGGGAATGGGAGCCCAGCATTTT. Amino acid sequence: CASGLVVGQGMGAQHF.

V usage is TRBV4-3 and J usage is TRBJ1-4; D is undetermined. The CDR3 is made up of 15 amino acids. Per germline, CDR1 LGHNA and CDR2 YSLEER. V was pared by 3 bases and J by 7 bases, with 15 bases between. The CDR3 protein is CASSQTGSSFEKLFF. DNA of the CDR3: TGCGCCAGCAGCCAGACCGGGAGCTCGTTTGAAAAACTGTTTTTT.

The DNA for the CDR3 is TGTGCCAGCAGCTTAGATGGGGGGTCTAACTATGGCTACACCTTC. Translation: CASSLDGGSNYGYTF. The chain has TRBV11-3 and TRBJ1-2, with a tentative D call TRBD1 (5 bases). CDR1 SGHNT and CDR2 YENEEA come from the germline V gene. V lost 0 bases to trimming and J lost 0 bases, with 8 bases between them. The CDR3 length is 15 residues.

The chain links TRBV4-1 to TRBJ2-2; a weak D match, TRBD1 (6 bases). Germline CDR1 is MGHRA and CDR2 is YSYEKL. With 2 bases removed from V and 6 bases from J, the gap between germline ends came to 22 bases. The CDR3 extends over 18 amino acids. In DNA form, the CDR3 reads TGCGCCAGCAGCCAAAACGGCCCGGGCCAGGGGTTAGCCGGGGAGCTGTTTTTT. Its translation is CASSQNGPGQGLAGELFF.

The rearrangement links TRBV10-3 to TRBJ1-1; D may be TRBD1 (5 bases). This CDR3 spans 16 amino acids. The V end was cut by 2 bases, the J end by 0 bases, with 13 bases between. CDR1 is ENHRY, CDR2 SYGVKD, per germline. Written as DNA, the CDR3 is TGTGCCATCAGTGAGCGTTCGGGACCCCTGAACACTGAAGCTTTCTTT. Translated, it gives CAISERSGPLNTEAFF.

The J gene is TRBJ2-1, the V gene TRBV19, with D unresolved. CDR1 and CDR2 (germline): LNHDA, SQIVND (reference sequence). Trimming shortened V by 3 bases and J by 0 bases, and 3 bases separated the two germline ends. This CDR3 has 13 residues. CDR3 residues: CASSMNSYNEQFF. The CDR3 region has the DNA TGTGCCAGTAGTATGAACTCCTACAATGAGCAGTTCTTC.

This chain links TRBV24-1 with TRBJ1-5; D unclear. Germline V gene data show CDR1 as KGHDR and CDR2 as SFDVKD. The length of the CDR3 is 15 residues. Trimming left V 3 bases short and J 3 bases short, with 11 bases between. CDR3 sequence (DNA): TGTGCCACCAGTGATGGCCTGTGGGCCAATCAGCCCCAGCATTTT. The encoded protein is CATSDGLWANQPQHF.

The genes are TRBV15 and TRBJ1-5; D remains unclear. CDR1 and CDR2 (germline): LNHNV, YYDKDF (reference sequence). The CDR3 covers 15 residues. V was pared by 0 bases and J by 0 bases, with 6 bases between. The CDR3 DNA reads as TGTGCCACCAGCAGAGATACCGTTAGCAATCAGCCCCAGCATTTT. This sequence encodes CATSRDTVSNQPQHF.

This chain joins TRBV24-1 and TRBJ2-3; a possible D gene is TRBD1 (6 bases). The CDR3 sequence is 16 residues long. Deletions cut 5 bases from V and 3 bases from J, with 17 bases between. Germline loops: CDR1 KGHDR, CDR2 SFDVKD. The CDR3 DNA is TGTGCCACCAGTGTCCCTCCGGGACAAGCAACAGATACGCAGTATTTT. Its translation is CATSVPPGQATDTQYF.

Concerning this clone itself: At one end the junction does not follow the germline gene, possibly because of a read error. The J gene is TRBJ1-3, the V gene TRBV23-1, with D possibly matching TRBD1 (5 bases). TRBV23-1 qualifies as an ORF whose function is uncertain. This CDR3 spans 16 amino acids. The CDR3: CTSSQSKGREGNTIYF. CDR3 DNA: TGCACCAGCAGTCAATCGAAAGGCAGGGAGGGAAACACCATATATTTT.

V and J are TRBV29-1 and TRBJ1-1; D gene ambiguous. Germline loops: CDR1 SQVTM, CDR2 ANQGSEA. Trimming left V 4 bases short and J 4 bases short, with 13 bases between. The CDR3 spans 13 residues. The CDR3 loop is CSVVYMKVTEAFF. Written as DNA, the CDR3 is TGCAGCGTTGTTTACATGAAGGTCACTGAAGCTTTCTTT.